These T cell receptor beta chains were read from a single sample in a study of identifying expanded T cells in peripheral blood. Using immunoSEQ multiplex PCR, the repertoire was profiled, and TCRdb retains in-frame clones only, with some absent. In the table there are about 100,000 clones, 70% to 90% of which are singletons. The sequenced sample was blood. All receptors come from a person aged 18 to 75 in good health. Both conserved end residues are part of each CDR3. The order of the fields is D gene, clone size, V gene, J gene, CDR3 protein, CDR3 DNA. The D gene is left open where the match is weak. Rows may omit the clone size; those that give it use once, few, many or a size class.

>NA|NA|TRBV18|TRBJ1-2
CASSARDGYTF
TGTGCCAGCTCAGCTAGGGATGGCTACACCTTC
>NA|once|TRBV5-1|TRBJ2-1
CASSPVEGRENEQFF
TGCGCCAGCAGCCCGGTGGAGGGGCGTGAAAATGAGCAGTTCTTC
>NA|NA|TRBV27|TRBJ1-1
CASSLSPRTEAFF
TGTGCCAGCAGTTTAAGTCCCCGTACTGAAGCTTTCTTT
>TRBD1|NA|TRBV28|TRBJ1-2
CASISQGFGYTF
TGTGCCAGCATTTCACAGGGGTTTGGCTACACCTTC
>NA|NA|TRBV7-9|TRBJ1-5
CASSLDGPRPQHF
TGTGCCAGCAGCTTAGACGGCCCGCGGCCCCAGCATTTT
>NA|NA|TRBV12-2|TRBJ1-1
CASRLGRPGREAKPLDTEAFF
TGTGCAAGTCGCTTAGGGCGACCCGGGAGGGAGGCCAAACCCTTGGACACTGAAGCTTTCTTT
>TRBD2|NA|TRBV6-1|TRBJ2-1
CASSDGGVGQFF
TGTGCCAGCAGTGATGGGGGGGTCGGGCAGTTCTTC
>TRBD1|few|TRBV19|TRBJ1-4
CASSIGDSGGEKLFF
TGTGCCAGTAGTATCGGGGACAGTGGAGGTGAAAAACTGTTTTTT
>TRBD1|few|TRBV12-5|TRBJ2-2
CASGRDSGELFF
TGTGCTAGTGGTAGGGACAGCGGGGAGCTGTTTTTT
>TRBD2|NA|TRBV7-2|TRBJ2-3
CASSLVPSGGGTDTQYF
TGTGCCAGCAGCTTAGTCCCTAGCGGGGGGGGCACAGATACGCAGTATTTT
>TRBD1|NA|TRBV7-9|TRBJ2-7
CASSLTGDYEQYF
TGTGCCAGCAGCTTAACAGGGGACTACGAGCAGTACTTC
>TRBD2|NA|TRBV27|TRBJ2-1
CASSSLQRGSYNEQFF
TGTGCCAGCAGTTCGTTGCAGCGGGGGTCCTACAATGAGCAGTTCTTC
>TRBD1|NA|TRBV18|TRBJ1-1
CASFLQGVNTEAFF
TGTGCCAGCTTCCTCCAGGGGGTGAACACTGAAGCTTTCTTT
>NA|NA|TRBV7-6|TRBJ2-5
CASSPETGKETQYF
TGTGCCAGCAGCCCCGAGACAGGAAAAGAGACCCAGTACTTC
>NA|NA|TRBV13|TRBJ1-4
CASSLTGAREKLFF
TGTGCCAGCAGCTTAACGGGGGCTCGGGAAAAACTGTTTTTT
>NA|NA|TRBV6-5|TRBJ1-1
CASSEGSAEAFF
TGTGCCAGCAGTGAAGGGAGTGCTGAAGCTTTCTTT
>NA|NA|TRBV23-1|TRBJ2-1
CASSTQSRARNEQFF
TGCGCCAGCAGTACGCAGAGCCGGGCGAGGAATGAGCAGTTCTTC
>NA|NA|TRBV27|TRBJ2-7
CASTPRPPFEQYF
TGTGCCAGCACCCCCCGGCCCCCTTTCGAGCAGTACTTC
>NA|NA|TRBV28|TRBJ2-2
CASTPRRLNTGELFF
TGTGCCAGCACCCCTAGGCGACTTAACACCGGGGAGCTGTTTTTT
>TRBD1|NA|TRBV18|TRBJ2-7
CASSPGQGQREQYF
TGTGCCAGCTCACCGGGACAGGGACAACGCGAGCAGTACTTC
>TRBD1|NA|TRBV30|TRBJ2-6
CASYRGAGANVLTF
TGTGCCTCCTACAGGGGCGCTGGGGCCAACGTCCTGACTTTC
>NA|NA|TRBV4-2|TRBJ1-4
CASSPSEKLFF
TGTGCCAGCAGCCCCAGTGAAAAACTGTTTTTT
>NA|once|TRBV19|TRBJ2-7
CASSPPLWDIHYEQYF
TGTGCCAGTAGCCCGCCTTTGTGGGACATCCATTACGAGCAGTACTTC
>TRBD1|few|TRBV4-1|TRBJ2-7
CASSPTRTGGEQYF
TGCGCCAGCAGCCCAACACGAACAGGGGGCGAGCAGTACTTC
>TRBD1|NA|TRBV27|TRBJ2-3
CASSRGQYPTQYF
TGTGCCAGCAGTCGGGGACAGTATCCCACGCAGTATTTT
>NA|NA|TRBV10-3|TRBJ1-1
CAISEYFLGQGNTEAFF
TGTGCCATCAGTGAGTACTTCCTAGGGCAGGGGAACACTGAAGCTTTCTTT
>NA|NA|TRBV6-5|TRBJ1-5
CASSYSYQGNQPQHF
TGTGCCAGCAGTTACTCCTACCAGGGCAATCAGCCCCAGCATTTT
>TRBD1|few|TRBV5-4|TRBJ1-6
CASSLDPGTGRSPLHF
TGTGCCAGCAGCCTAGACCCCGGGACAGGGCGCTCACCCCTCCACTTT
>NA|NA|TRBV29-1|TRBJ2-3
CSHAGTSVIDTQYF
TGCAGCCATGCAGGGACATCGGTGATAGATACGCAGTATTTT
>NA|NA|TRBV12-5|TRBJ1-1
CASGLRSGSQNTEAFF
TGTGCTAGTGGTCTCCGATCAGGGTCGCAGAACACTGAAGCTTTCTTT
>TRBD2|NA|TRBV9|TRBJ2-1
CASSPLAGGQVEQFF
TGTGCCAGCAGCCCACTAGCGGGGGGGCAAGTTGAGCAGTTCTTC
>NA|NA|TRBV21-1|TRBJ1-2
CASSPEVRKTYGYTF
TGTGCCAGCAGTCCGGAGGTAAGAAAGACCTATGGCTACACCTTC
>NA|once|TRBV11-2|TRBJ2-1
CASSLEVGKQFF
TGTGCCAGCAGCTTAGAGGTGGGGAAGCAGTTCTTC
>TRBD1|NA|TRBV7-6|TRBJ2-1
CASIVGTGVLNEQFF
TGTGCCAGCATTGTCGGGACAGGGGTTCTCAATGAGCAGTTCTTC
>NA|NA|TRBV6-1|TRBJ2-5
CASSELGPETQYF
TGTGCCAGCAGTGAACTGGGACCAGAGACCCAGTACTTC
>TRBD1|once|TRBV5-1|TRBJ2-5
CASSPTITGDQETQYF
TGCGCCAGCAGCCCGACAATAACAGGGGACCAAGAGACCCAGTACTTC
>NA|NA|TRBV7-2|TRBJ2-3
CASSLVGTQYF
TGTGCCAGCAGCTTAGTGGGTACGCAGTATTTT
>NA|once|TRBV19|TRBJ1-2
CASSIFGGTRRGYGYTF
TGTGCCAGTAGTATTTTCGGGGGGACCCGGAGAGGCTATGGCTACACCTTC
>NA|NA|TRBV18|TRBJ2-5
CASSRAEGETQYF
TGTGCCAGCTCCCGAGCAGAGGGAGAGACCCAGTACTTC
>NA|once|TRBV12-5|TRBJ2-3
CASGPEGGGYTDTQYF
TGTGCTAGTGGCCCCGAGGGTGGGGGGTATACAGATACGCAGTATTTT
>NA|NA|TRBV19|TRBJ1-5
CARAGGKGNQPQHF
TGTGCCAGAGCGGGGGGGAAGGGCAATCAGCCCCAGCATTTT
>NA|NA|TRBV7-2|TRBJ1-1
CASSSSTGTEAFF
TGTGCCAGCAGCTCGTCTACCGGGACAGAAGCTTTCTTT
>NA|NA|TRBV15|TRBJ2-1
CATSRDIRAGSYNEQFF
TGTGCCACCAGCAGAGATATCAGGGCCGGGTCCTACAATGAGCAGTTCTTC
>NA|many|TRBV11-2|TRBJ2-7
CASSLFLGRSYEQYF
TGTGCCAGCAGCTTATTTCTGGGGCGCTCCTACGAGCAGTACTTC
>NA|once|TRBV6-6|TRBJ1-3
CASTRGLSGNTIYF
TGTGCCAGCACTAGGGGGTTATCGGGAAACACCATATATTTT
>NA|NA|TRBV19|TRBJ1-1
CASSILAGGVTEAFF
TGTGCCAGTAGTATTTTAGCGGGCGGGGTCACTGAAGCTTTCTTT
>NA|NA|TRBV7-8|TRBJ1-2
CASSQDTGGYGYTF
TGTGCCAGCAGCCAAGACACGGGGGGATATGGCTACACCTTC
>NA|NA|TRBV4-2|TRBJ2-1
CASSQESPDEQFF
TGTGCCAGCAGCCAAGAGAGTCCCGATGAGCAGTTCTTC
>TRBD1|NA|TRBV6-5|TRBJ1-1
CASSGTGTGSTEAFF
TGTGCCAGCAGTGGGACCGGGACAGGGTCCACTGAAGCTTTCTTT
>NA|NA|TRBV6-5|TRBJ1-1
CASSQPGAREAFF
TGTGCCAGCAGTCAACCAGGGGCAAGGGAAGCTTTCTTT
>NA|NA|TRBV11-1|TRBJ1-2
CASSPRGYYGYTF
TGTGCCAGCAGCCCTAGGGGGTACTATGGCTACACCTTC
>NA|NA|TRBV11-2|TRBJ2-7
CASSPLDWGYEQYF
TGTGCCAGCAGCCCCCTCGATTGGGGCTACGAGCAGTACTTC
>NA|few|TRBV6-6|TRBJ1-5
CASTWTERNQPQHF
TGTGCCAGCACCTGGACAGAGCGTAATCAGCCCCAGCATTTT
>TRBD1|NA|TRBV7-9|TRBJ1-2
CASSRWDREAKVYGYTF
TGTGCCAGCAGCCGGTGGGACAGGGAGGCGAAGGTCTATGGCTACACCTTC
>NA|NA|TRBV6-5|TRBJ1-1
CASSYSPGMNTEAFF
TGTGCCAGCAGTTACTCGCCAGGGATGAACACTGAAGCTTTCTTT
>TRBD2|NA|TRBV4-3|TRBJ2-5
CASSQYTSGGETQYF
TGCGCCAGCAGCCAATATACTAGCGGGGGAGAGACCCAGTACTTC
>TRBD1|NA|TRBV27|TRBJ1-2
CASSSWTGSNYGYTF
TGTGCCAGCAGTTCCTGGACAGGCTCTAACTATGGCTACACCTTC
>TRBD1|few|TRBV7-2|TRBJ2-5
CASSYAGTGFETQYF
TGTGCCAGCAGCTACGCCGGGACAGGGTTTGAGACCCAGTACTTC
>NA|NA|TRBV5-6|TRBJ1-1
CASSLEVNTEAFF
TGTGCCAGCAGCTTGGAGGTGAACACTGAAGCTTTCTTT
>TRBD1|NA|TRBV25-1|TRBJ1-2
CASGQGDYGYTF
TGTGCCAGCGGACAGGGCGACTATGGCTACACCTTC